A selection of T cell receptor beta chains follows, all from one sample in a study of Ad26.COV2.S vaccination and SARS-CoV-2 variants. Profiled with immunoSEQ multiplex PCR; TCRdb holds only in-frame clones, not every one. The table records hundreds of thousands of clones, about four fifths of them present only once. The starting material was peripheral blood, obtained in a trial of Ad26.COV2.S vaccine versus placebo. These TCRs come from a person aged 18-60 years who received the Ad26.COV2.S COVID-19 vaccine or a placebo. Both conserved end residues are part of each CDR3. Each record gives: D gene, CDR3 length, V gene, clone size, J gene, CDR3 protein, CDR3 DNA. D genes are given only for firm matches. Rows may omit the clone size; those that give it use once, few, many or a size class.

D gene: .; CDR3 length: 13; V gene: TRBV4-1; clone size: few; J gene: TRBJ1-5; CDR3 protein: CASSQGSGTAEHF; CDR3 DNA: TGCGCCAGCAGCCAAGGATCCGGGACGGCGGAACATTTT
D gene: .; CDR3 length: 14; V gene: TRBV13; clone size: .; J gene: TRBJ2-7; CDR3 protein: CASSLARGSYEQYF; CDR3 DNA: TGTGCCAGCAGCTTAGCCAGGGGATCCTACGAGCAGTACTTC
D gene: .; CDR3 length: 17; V gene: TRBV9; clone size: .; J gene: TRBJ2-6; CDR3 protein: CASSPRGASSGANVLTF; CDR3 DNA: TGTGCCAGCAGCCCCCGGGGGGCCAGCTCTGGGGCCAACGTCCTGACTTTC
D gene: TRBD2; CDR3 length: 16; V gene: TRBV12-5; clone size: .; J gene: TRBJ2-3; CDR3 protein: CASGFGLAGDADTQYF; CDR3 DNA: TGTGCTAGTGGTTTTGGACTAGCGGGAGATGCAGATACGCAGTATTTT
D gene: .; CDR3 length: 15; V gene: TRBV15; clone size: .; J gene: TRBJ1-4; CDR3 protein: CATSRGQAGPEKLFF; CDR3 DNA: TGTGCCACCAGCAGAGGACAGGCGGGTCCCGAAAAACTGTTTTTT
D gene: TRBD2; CDR3 length: 14; V gene: TRBV5-1; clone size: .; J gene: TRBJ2-2; CDR3 protein: CASSLVAGSGELFF; CDR3 DNA: TGCGCCAGCAGCTTGGTAGCGGGGTCCGGGGAGCTGTTTTTT
D gene: TRBD1; CDR3 length: 13; V gene: TRBV6-5; clone size: .; J gene: TRBJ1-2; CDR3 protein: CASSYTLGGGYTF; CDR3 DNA: TGTGCCAGCAGTTACACCCTAGGGGGCGGCTACACCTTC
D gene: TRBD1; CDR3 length: 16; V gene: TRBV4-1; clone size: .; J gene: TRBJ2-2; CDR3 protein: CASSLWTGGESGELFF; CDR3 DNA: TGCGCCAGCAGCCTCTGGACAGGGGGCGAATCCGGGGAGCTGTTTTTT
D gene: .; CDR3 length: 15; V gene: TRBV15; clone size: .; J gene: TRBJ1-5; CDR3 protein: CATSPGAGNNQPQHF; CDR3 DNA: TGTGCCACCAGCCCGGGGGCAGGGAACAATCAGCCCCAGCATTTT
D gene: .; CDR3 length: 14; V gene: TRBV19; clone size: .; J gene: TRBJ1-1; CDR3 protein: CASSTTWGGSEAFF; CDR3 DNA: TGTGCCAGTAGTACAACATGGGGGGGGAGTGAAGCTTTCTTT
D gene: .; CDR3 length: 11; V gene: TRBV19; clone size: .; J gene: TRBJ2-2; CDR3 protein: CASTNTGELFF; CDR3 DNA: TGTGCCAGTACAAACACCGGGGAGCTGTTTTTT
D gene: TRBD2; CDR3 length: 15; V gene: TRBV27; clone size: .; J gene: TRBJ2-1; CDR3 protein: CASTSTSGGAREQFF; CDR3 DNA: TGTGCCAGCACCTCGACTAGCGGGGGGGCTCGCGAGCAGTTCTTC
D gene: .; CDR3 length: 13; V gene: TRBV27; clone size: .; J gene: TRBJ2-7; CDR3 protein: CASSLDVWGEQYF; CDR3 DNA: TGTGCCAGCAGTTTAGACGTTTGGGGGGAGCAGTACTTC
D gene: TRBD1; CDR3 length: 15; V gene: TRBV5-6; clone size: .; J gene: TRBJ1-1; CDR3 protein: CASSWGTGGSTEAFF; CDR3 DNA: TGTGCCAGCAGCTGGGGGACAGGGGGCTCTACTGAAGCTTTCTTT
D gene: TRBD1; CDR3 length: 15; V gene: TRBV25-1; clone size: few; J gene: TRBJ1-6; CDR3 protein: CASSGGTATNSPLHF; CDR3 DNA: TGTGCCAGCAGTGGGGGGACAGCCACAAATTCACCCCTCCACTTT
D gene: TRBD2; CDR3 length: 14; V gene: TRBV2; clone size: .; J gene: TRBJ2-3; CDR3 protein: CASSGYGGGDTQYF; CDR3 DNA: TGTGCCAGCAGTGGATACGGGGGAGGGGATACGCAGTATTTT
D gene: .; CDR3 length: 13; V gene: TRBV7-3; clone size: .; J gene: TRBJ2-1; CDR3 protein: CASSFLNGDEQFF; CDR3 DNA: TGTGCCAGCAGCTTCCTTAATGGGGATGAGCAGTTCTTC
D gene: .; CDR3 length: 13; V gene: TRBV6-1; clone size: .; J gene: TRBJ2-5; CDR3 protein: CASSEGLRGTQYF; CDR3 DNA: TGTGCCAGCAGTGAGGGACTTAGGGGGACCCAGTACTTC
D gene: TRBD1; CDR3 length: 18; V gene: TRBV7-9; clone size: .; J gene: TRBJ2-3; CDR3 protein: CASSDSEPGTGVSDTQYF; CDR3 DNA: TGTGCCAGCAGCGACTCGGAACCCGGGACAGGGGTGTCAGATACGCAGTATTTT
D gene: TRBD1; CDR3 length: 17; V gene: TRBV24-1; clone size: .; J gene: TRBJ2-3; CDR3 protein: CATSDSGAGGSTDTQYF; CDR3 DNA: TGTGCCACCAGTGATTCAGGGGCAGGGGGTAGCACAGATACGCAGTATTTT
D gene: .; CDR3 length: 11; V gene: TRBV20-1; clone size: .; J gene: TRBJ2-1; CDR3 protein: CSARALAEQFF; CDR3 DNA: TGCAGTGCTAGAGCACTAGCAGAGCAGTTCTTC
D gene: .; CDR3 length: 11; V gene: TRBV2; clone size: .; J gene: TRBJ2-1; CDR3 protein: CASSELGEQFF; CDR3 DNA: TGTGCCAGCAGTGAACTAGGGGAGCAGTTCTTC
D gene: TRBD2; CDR3 length: 17; V gene: TRBV7-9; clone size: .; J gene: TRBJ2-1; CDR3 protein: CASSPIPTSGRANEQFF; CDR3 DNA: TGTGCCAGCAGCCCCATCCCCACTAGCGGGAGGGCCAATGAGCAGTTCTTC
D gene: TRBD2; CDR3 length: 17; V gene: TRBV7-2; clone size: .; J gene: TRBJ2-3; CDR3 protein: CASSSRGSGRVTDTQYF; CDR3 DNA: TGTGCCAGCAGCTCGAGGGGGAGCGGGAGGGTCACAGATACGCAGTATTTT
D gene: .; CDR3 length: 13; V gene: TRBV7-2; clone size: .; J gene: TRBJ1-1; CDR3 protein: CASSLYSNTEAFF; CDR3 DNA: TGTGCCAGCAGCTTATACTCGAACACTGAAGCTTTCTTT
D gene: TRBD2; CDR3 length: 17; V gene: TRBV11-2; clone size: .; J gene: TRBJ2-1; CDR3 protein: CASIRNSGTRLYNEQFF; CDR3 DNA: TGTGCCAGCATCCGAAACTCCGGGACTAGACTATACAATGAGCAGTTCTTC
D gene: .; CDR3 length: 14; V gene: TRBV5-1; clone size: .; J gene: TRBJ2-5; CDR3 protein: CASSLPWTDGSQYF; CDR3 DNA: TGCGCCAGCAGCCTGCCTTGGACGGACGGTTCCCAGTACTTC
D gene: .; CDR3 length: 18; V gene: TRBV7-9; clone size: .; J gene: TRBJ1-2; CDR3 protein: CASSPLQKGDGRRYGYTF; CDR3 DNA: TGTGCCAGCAGCCCCCTCCAAAAGGGGGACGGTCGTCGCTATGGCTACACCTTC
D gene: .; CDR3 length: 16; V gene: TRBV4-2; clone size: .; J gene: TRBJ1-1; CDR3 protein: CASSPVSLGGGTEAFF; CDR3 DNA: TGTGCCAGCAGCCCAGTAAGCTTAGGGGGTGGCACTGAAGCTTTCTTT
D gene: .; CDR3 length: 18; V gene: TRBV2; clone size: once; J gene: TRBJ1-2; CDR3 protein: CASRVEARLIGTNYGYTF; CDR3 DNA: TGTGCCAGCAGGGTCGAGGCCAGGCTAATAGGCACTAACTATGGCTACACCTTC
D gene: .; CDR3 length: 14; V gene: TRBV19; clone size: .; J gene: TRBJ2-3; CDR3 protein: CASSIGEGTDTQYF; CDR3 DNA: TGTGCCAGTAGTATAGGCGAGGGGACAGATACGCAGTATTTT
D gene: .; CDR3 length: 15; V gene: TRBV9; clone size: .; J gene: TRBJ1-3; CDR3 protein: CASSAGQRSGNTIYF; CDR3 DNA: TGTGCCAGCAGCGCCGGACAGCGCTCTGGAAACACCATATATTTT
D gene: .; CDR3 length: 10; V gene: TRBV6-5; clone size: .; J gene: TRBJ1-4; CDR3 protein: CASSHEKLFF; CDR3 DNA: TGTGCCAGCTCGCATGAAAAACTGTTTTTT
D gene: .; CDR3 length: 15; V gene: TRBV18; clone size: .; J gene: TRBJ1-2; CDR3 protein: CASSLPNISPYSYTF; CDR3 DNA: TGTGCCAGCTCACTACCGAATATCAGTCCCTATAGCTACACCTTC
D gene: .; CDR3 length: 14; V gene: TRBV7-2; clone size: .; J gene: TRBJ1-3; CDR3 protein: CASSLDRTGNTIYF; CDR3 DNA: TGTGCCAGCAGCTTAGACCGAACTGGAAACACCATATATTTT
D gene: TRBD2; CDR3 length: 14; V gene: TRBV27; clone size: .; J gene: TRBJ2-1; CDR3 protein: CASLSGLAGSGQFF; CDR3 DNA: TGTGCCAGCCTCTCTGGTCTAGCGGGGTCAGGGCAGTTCTTC
D gene: .; CDR3 length: 15; V gene: TRBV5-4; clone size: .; J gene: TRBJ2-3; CDR3 protein: CASSLGAFSTDTQYF; CDR3 DNA: TGTGCCAGCAGCTTGGGCGCATTCAGCACAGATACGCAGTATTTT